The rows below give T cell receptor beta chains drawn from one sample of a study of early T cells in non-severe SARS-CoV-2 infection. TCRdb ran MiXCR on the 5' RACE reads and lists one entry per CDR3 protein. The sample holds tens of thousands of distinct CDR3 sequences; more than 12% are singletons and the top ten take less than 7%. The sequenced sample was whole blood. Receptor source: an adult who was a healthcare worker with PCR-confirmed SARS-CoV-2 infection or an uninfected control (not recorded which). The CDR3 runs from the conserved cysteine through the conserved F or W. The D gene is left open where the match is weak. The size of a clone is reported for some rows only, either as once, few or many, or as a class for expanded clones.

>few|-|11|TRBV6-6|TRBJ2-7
CASSSDLEQYF
TGTGCCAGCAGTTCGGATTTAGAGCAGTACTTC
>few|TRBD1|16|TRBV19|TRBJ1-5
CATGETGVNSNQPQHF
TGTGCCACCGGAGAGACAGGGGTAAATAGCAATCAGCCCCAGCATTTT
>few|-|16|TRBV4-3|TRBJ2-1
CASSQTPGGSYNEQFF
TGCGCCAGCAGCCAAACTCCGGGTGGCTCCTACAATGAGCAGTTCTTC
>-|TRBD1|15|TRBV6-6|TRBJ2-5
CASRSPRGQGETQYF
TGTGCCAGCAGAAGTCCCCGGGGACAGGGGGAGACCCAGTACTTC
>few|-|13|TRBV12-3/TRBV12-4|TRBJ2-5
CASSFTPQETQYF
TGTGCCAGCAGTTTTACGCCGCAAGAGACCCAGTACTTC
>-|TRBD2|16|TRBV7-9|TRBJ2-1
CASSLGRLAGNNEQFF
TGTGCCAGCAGCTTAGGTCGCCTAGCGGGGAACAATGAGCAGTTCTTC
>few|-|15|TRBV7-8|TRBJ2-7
CASSLEGRTYYEQYF
TGTGCCAGCAGCCTCGAGGGGAGGACGTACTACGAGCAGTACTTC
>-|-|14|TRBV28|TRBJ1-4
CASSSGPPDEKLFF
TGTGCCAGCAGTTCAGGGCCACCGGATGAAAAACTGTTTTTT
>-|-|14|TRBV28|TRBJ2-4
CASRQDHGKNIQYF
TGTGCCAGCAGACAGGACCACGGCAAAAACATTCAGTACTTC
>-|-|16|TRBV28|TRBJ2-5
CASSLIQGWEEETQYF
TGTGCCAGCAGTTTGATACAGGGTTGGGAGGAAGAGACCCAGTACTTC
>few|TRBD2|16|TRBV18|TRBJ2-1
CASSPFFGRSYNEQFF
TGTGCCAGCTCACCCTTCTTCGGGAGGTCCTACAATGAGCAGTTCTTC
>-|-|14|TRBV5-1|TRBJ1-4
CASGTGRANEKLFF
TGCGCCAGCGGAACAGGACGGGCTAATGAAAAACTGTTTTTT
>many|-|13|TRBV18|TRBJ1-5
CASSPGSGSPQHF
TGTGCCAGCTCACCCGGATCGGGGAGCCCCCAGCATTTT
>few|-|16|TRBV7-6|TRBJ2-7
CASSQEGHPRSYEQYF
TGTGCCAGCAGCCAAGAGGGACATCCTCGCTCCTACGAGCAGTACTTC
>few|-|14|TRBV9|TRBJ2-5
CASSTLGGQETQYF
TGTGCCAGCAGCACACTAGGGGGCCAAGAGACCCAGTACTTC
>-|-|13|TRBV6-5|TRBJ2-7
CASSYGGFGEQYF
TGTGCCAGCAGTTACGGGGGCTTCGGTGAGCAGTACTTC
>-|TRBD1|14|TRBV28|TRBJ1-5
CASSFRQGMEPQHF
TGTGCCAGCAGCTTTCGACAGGGGATGGAGCCCCAGCATTTT
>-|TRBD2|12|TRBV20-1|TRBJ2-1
CSAMASGGEQFF
TGCAGTGCTATGGCTAGCGGAGGTGAGCAGTTCTTC
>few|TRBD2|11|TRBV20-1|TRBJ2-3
CSAPGTSREYF
TGCAGTGCACCCGGGACTAGTAGGGAGTATTTT
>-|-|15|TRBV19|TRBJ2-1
CATAPLRDKLNEQFF
TGTGCCACCGCCCCGTTACGGGACAAGCTCAATGAGCAGTTCTTC
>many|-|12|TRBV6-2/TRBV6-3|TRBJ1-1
CASRPQGTEAFF
TGTGCCAGCAGACCACAGGGCACTGAAGCTTTCTTT
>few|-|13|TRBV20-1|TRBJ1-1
CSAPRVGEDEAFF
TGCAGTGCACCGCGGGTCGGGGAAGATGAAGCTTTCTTT
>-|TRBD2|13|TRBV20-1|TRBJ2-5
CSASGGRQETQYF
TGCAGTGCTAGTGGCGGGAGACAAGAGACCCAGTACTTC
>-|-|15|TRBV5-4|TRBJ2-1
CASSPPGTTYNEQFF
TGTGCCAGCAGCCCCCCGGGCACCACCTACAATGAGCAGTTCTTC
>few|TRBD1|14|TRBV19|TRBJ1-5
CASSIQGGNQPQHF
TGTGCCAGTAGTATTCAGGGGGGCAATCAGCCCCAGCATTTT
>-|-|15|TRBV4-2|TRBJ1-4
CASSQDRRVNEKLFF
TGTGCCAGCAGCCAAGATCGCAGGGTAAATGAAAAACTGTTTTTT
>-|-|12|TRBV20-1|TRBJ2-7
CSASRSIYEQYF
TGCAGTGCTAGTAGGAGTATCTACGAGCAGTACTTC
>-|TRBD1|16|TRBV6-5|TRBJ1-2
CASSPTVDREVYGYTF
TGTGCCAGCAGCCCTACCGTCGACAGGGAAGTCTATGGCTACACCTTC
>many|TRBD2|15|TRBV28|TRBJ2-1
CASIGPQAGAREQFF
TGTGCCAGCATCGGGCCCCAAGCGGGAGCTCGGGAGCAGTTCTTC
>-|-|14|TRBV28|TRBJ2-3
CASSFPRAPDTQYF
TGTGCCAGCAGTTTCCCCCGGGCTCCAGATACGCAGTATTTT